The clone carrying this TCR beta chain occurred a few times. The V gene lost 10 bases and the J gene lost 5 bases, with 15 bases spanning the gap. The CDR3 has 12 amino acids. Germline V gives CDR1 MNHEY, CDR2 SVGAGI. The data stem from a study of blood T cell repertoires in COVID-19. On the study more broadly: Samples of COVID-19 (acute and convalescent) were obtained from the United States, Italy and Spain. The cDNA or gDNA used as material had been derived from T cells, B-cell-depleted T cells, or PBMCs.

Original processing methods: Amplified reference gene primers provided the basis for estimating nucleated cell counts. Sequencing used immunoSEQ multiplex PCR; TCRdb keeps in-frame clones, though not all of them. The DNA gave D and trimming, while V, J and clone size come from that table. The sample carries around 80,000 clones, approximately 80% recorded once. The specimen sequenced was peripheral blood. The receptor comes from a man older than 75 with acute or convalescent COVID-19. The chain carries TRBV6-5 and TRBJ2-7, with D possibly TRBD1 on 6 matching bases. Here the CDR3 DNA reads TGTGCCACGCAGGGGAAGATTAACGAGCAGTACTTC. Amino acid sequence: CATQGKINEQYF.